This TCR beta chain was captured by sequencing in a study of beta chain features in type 1 diabetes. With V trimmed by 3 bases and J by 0 bases, 5 bases remained unmatched. From germline, CDR1 is GTSNPN and CDR2 SVGIG (reference sequence). This CDR3 region has 14 residues. Reverse transcribing all isolated RNA meant expressed TCRB transcripts were sequenced. Libraries were prepared by immunoSEQ multiplex PCR; TCRdb keeps only in-frame clonotypes and omits some of them. The table has 130,000 to 150,000 clones, about 10% seen once; the top ten hold around 0.68%. Overall study results and limits: Shortening that was moderate but significant affected the TCRB CDR3s of Type 1 diabetes patients in all four CD4+ subsets. The cDNA sequencing approach could over-represent high-TCR-expressing cells. It was among patients, rather than healthy donors, that naive, central memory and Treg TCRB repertoires appeared more similar.

Ten or more counts support this clone. Its specificity is not known. This chain uses TRBV30 with TRBJ2-7; 7 positions agree with TRBD1. The sequence was obtained from a young man in good health. The material sequenced was central memory CD4+ T cells from blood. This CDR3 reads CAWRRDRASYEQYF. CDR3 in DNA: TGTGCCTGGAGAAGGGACAGAGCCTCCTACGAGCAGTACTTC. The whole variable domain, filled in from reference TRBV30 and TRBJ2-7, reads SQTIHQWPATLVQPVGSPLSLECTVEGTSNPNLYWYRQAAGRGLQLLFYSVGIGQISSEVPQNLSASRPQDRQFILSSKKLLLSDSGFYLCAWRRDRASYEQYFGPGTRLTVT.